The 9 T cell receptor beta chains given below trace back to one sample, sequenced in a study of blood T cell repertoires in COVID-19 (dated by TCRdb to the early 2020s). Preparation of the library involved the immunoSEQ multiplex PCR assay. Sourced from immuneACCESS, this table was stored by TCRdb with only in-frame sequences that have V and J called. A share of the clones is absent; for the studies checked, an unresolved V gene accounts for under half, and the remainder has no known explanation. The sample table holds a few hundred thousand clones, of which 86% were seen once. 10% to 15% of the sample is held by the ten biggest clonotypes. Sequenced input: peripheral blood. Receptor source: an elderly man with acute or convalescent COVID-19.

The chain recombines TRBV7-9 with TRBJ1-1; TRBD1 agrees at 10 bases. CDR3 length equals 17 residues. The germline V gene encodes CDR1 SEHNR and CDR2 FQNEAQ (reference sequence). V lost 6 bases, J lost 1 base, and 11 bases stayed unmatched. CDR3 sequence reads: CASRSGTGVGKNTEAFF. DNA for the CDR3: TGTGCCAGCAGGTCCGGGACAGGGGTAGGTAAGAACACTGAAGCTTTCTTT.

The V gene is TRBV18, the J gene TRBJ1-5, with 7 nucleotides matching TRBD1. Germline loops: CDR1 KGHSH, CDR2 LQKENI. The CDR3 runs to 13 residues. After removal of 4 bases from V and 5 bases from J, the junction contained 2 bases not matched to a gene. The CDR3 loop reads CASSRDSYQPQHF. CDR3 DNA sequence: TGTGCCAGCTCACGGGACAGTTATCAGCCCCAGCATTTT.

This clone was found once. The chain uses TRBV4-3 and TRBJ1-4; maybe TRBD1 (5 bases). This CDR3 has 16 amino acids. The V end was cut by 1 base, the J end by 6 bases, with 15 bases between. Germline V gene lookup returns CDR1 LGHNA and CDR2 YSLEER. The CDR3 sequence is CASSQGQTGPYEKLFF. CDR3 DNA sequence: TGCGCCAGCAGCCAAGGACAGACTGGCCCCTATGAAAAACTGTTTTTT.

This clone was counted only a few times. This chain links TRBV3-1 (or the pseudogene TRBV3-2) with TRBJ2-1, with 10 bases lining up with TRBD2. The germline CDR1 and CDR2 sequences are LGHDT and YNNKEL (reference sequence). V was clipped by 0 bases and J by 5 bases; unmatched bases: 7. This CDR3 is 17 amino acids long. CDR3 nucleotide sequence: TGTGCCAGCAGCCAAGAGTTAGCGGGAGGTACTCACAATGAGCAGTTCTTC. Translating gives CASSQELAGGTHNEQFF.

CDR3: CASSPLNGVQETQYF. CDR3 nucleotides: TGTGCCAGCTCACCACTCAACGGTGTCCAAGAGACCCAGTACTTC. The V and J genes are TRBV18 and TRBJ2-5, with no clear D. Germline V gene sequence: CDR1 KGHSH, CDR2 LQKENI. V gave up 1 base and J gave up 1 base, with 10 bases separating them. This CDR3 contains 15 residues.

V and J are TRBV19 and TRBJ1-5, with 9 bases fitting TRBD1. The germline gives CDR1 LNHDA, CDR2 SQIVND (reference sequence). The V gene end was trimmed by 4 bases and the J gene end by 4 bases; junction bases not matched to a gene: 5. The CDR3 is made up of 15 amino acids. CDR3 amino acids: CASSTWGTGNQPQHF. For the CDR3, the DNA is TGTGCCAGTAGTACCTGGGGGACAGGGAATCAGCCCCAGCATTTT.

This clone was picked up one time. V is TRBV3-1 (or the pseudogene TRBV3-2) and J is TRBJ1-4, with D uncertain. In germline, CDR1 is LGHDT, CDR2 YNNKEL (reference sequence). Trimming stripped 1 base from V and 8 bases from J, with 5 bases between. This CDR3 comprises 12 residues. The CDR3 sequence is CASSQGQEKLFF. The CDR3 nucleotides read TGTGCCAGCAGCCAAGGGCAGGAAAAACTGTTTTTT.

This clone was seen a handful of times. This rearrangement joins TRBV7-9 to TRBJ2-1, with 7 nucleotides matching TRBD2. The CDR3 totals 13 residues. V lost 5 bases and J lost 8; bases outside the gene matches: 6. Germline lookup yields CDR1 SEHNR and CDR2 FQNEAQ (reference sequence). CDR3 protein: CASSPPGRDEQFF. The CDR3 DNA reads as TGTGCCAGCAGCCCCCCAGGGAGGGATGAGCAGTTCTTC.

This clone is a singleton in its sample. This sequence joins TRBV11-2 and TRBJ2-7; 7 positions agree with TRBD1. This CDR3 contains 16 residues. CDR1 and CDR2 (germline): SGHAT, FQNNGV. The V and J ends lost 1 base and 3 bases, in that order; junction bases with no gene match: 9. CDR3: CASSLGPGQIHYEQYF. CDR3 nucleotides: TGTGCCAGCAGCTTAGGGCCGGGACAGATACACTACGAGCAGTACTTC.